One sample yielded the 13 T cell receptor beta chains listed below, sequenced in a study of T-cell reconstitution after alpha-beta-depleted transplantation in children. It was with unique molecular identifiers that the TCRbeta library was prepared. TCRdb ran MiXCR on the PCR reads and lists one entry per CDR3 protein. The sample has about 590,000 distinct CDR3 sequences; 10% to 15% are singletons. This specimen was PBMCs, mostly from graft donor cells, taken 360 days after TCRalphabeta/CD19-depleted stem cell transplant. These receptors all stem from a male patient between 10 and 17 years old who had a stem cell transplant for acute myeloid leukemia, so the T cells may come from the graft donor.

There are many counts of this clonotype. The chain employs TRBV5-1 and TRBJ2-2, with D perhaps TRBD1 (6 bases). The V gene's germline CDR1 is SGHRS and CDR2 YFSETQ. The CDR3 is 13 amino acids. V was shortened by 1 base and J by 6 bases, with 7 bases between the two germline ends. The CDR3: CASSLKGAGELFF. The DNA for the CDR3 is TGCGCCAGCAGCTTGAAGGGGGCCGGGGAGCTGTTTTTT.

Regarding this clonotype: An end of the junction does not agree with germline; a read error may underlie this. The chain links TRBV7-7 to TRBJ2-5; maybe TRBD1 (6 bases). This CDR3 region has 14 residues. Germline V gene data show CDR1 as SSHAT and CDR2 as FNYEAQ (reference sequence). CDR3 sequence: CASSLAGTKETQYF. CDR3 bases: TGTGCTAGCAGCCTCGCCGGGACAAAAGAGACCCAGTACTTC.

This clonotype was recorded many times. The V gene is TRBV15, the J gene TRBJ2-7; D may be TRBD2 (6 bases). The CDR3 spans 18 residues. The germline V gene encodes CDR1 LNHNV and CDR2 YYDKDF (reference sequence). The V end lost 4 bases, the J end lost 7 bases, and 29 bases lay between the germline ends. CDR3 bases: TGTGCCACCAGCACCTTTCTCTCGGTCCTGGCGAGTAGCGGTGAGCAGTACTTC. Protein: CATSTFLSVLASSGEQYF.

The genes are TRBV18 and TRBJ2-7; 10 bases map to TRBD2. The germline V gene has CDR1 KGHSH and CDR2 LQKENI. There are 21 residues in the CDR3. The trim removed 1 base at V and 6 bases at J, leaving 24 bases unmatched. The CDR3 nucleotides are TGTGCCAGCTCACCACTCGTTTGGCTAGCGGGAGCCCCGGAGACCCCCCGCGAGCAGTACTTC. The encoded protein is CASSPLVWLAGAPETPREQYF.

The rearrangement links TRBV5-1 to TRBJ2-1; TRBD2 aligns across 7 bases. Losses at the gene ends were 3 bases for V and 7 bases for J; bases not matched to a gene: 4. The germline V gene encodes CDR1 SGHRS and CDR2 YFSETQ. CDR3 size: 13 residues. The CDR3 spells CASSSLLANEQFF. The CDR3 DNA follows: TGCGCCAGCAGCTCATTACTAGCGAATGAGCAGTTCTTC.

V and J are TRBV7-2 and TRBJ2-3; tentative D call: TRBD2 (5 bases). Looked up from germline, CDR1 is SGHTA and CDR2 is FQGNSA. V lost 6 bases to trimming and J lost 4 bases, with 17 bases between them. This CDR3 is built from 15 residues. The CDR3 region has the DNA TGTGCCAGCAGGTCCGAAGTAAATAGCGCAGATACGCAGTATTTT. This gives the protein CASRSEVNSADTQYF.

CDR3 DNA: TGCAGCGTTGGTCCGGGACTAGCGGGAGGAGTCCAGTACTTC. It specifies CSVGPGLAGGVQYF. V and J are TRBV29-1 and TRBJ2-5, with 15 positions matching TRBD2. The CDR3 covers 14 residues. The germline V gene has CDR1 SQVTM and CDR2 ANQGSEA. Trimming took 4 bases from V and 10 from J; bases not matched to a gene: 7.

Turning to this clonotype: A read error may explain this, as a much larger clone is one base away. V and J are TRBV5-1 and TRBJ2-1; D call uncertain. CDR1 and CDR2 from the germline V gene are SGHRS and YFSETQ. The CDR3 extends over 16 amino acids. CDR3 DNA: TGCGCCAGCAGCTTGGAAAAGGGCGGTCGCTACAATGGGCAGTTCTTC. This codes for CASSLEKGGRYNGQFF.

This chain's CDR3 is CASSLRPSGSLETQYF. CDR3 bases: TGTGCCAGCAGTTTAAGGCCTAGCGGGAGTTTGGAGACCCAGTACTTC. The rearrangement uses TRBV12-3 or TRBV12-4 and TRBJ2-5; 10 bases are shared with TRBD2. The CDR3 extends over 16 amino acids. Losses at the gene ends were 2 bases for V and 5 bases for J; bases not matched to a gene: 8.

This clonotype was seen a few times. The chain joins TRBV19 to TRBJ1-1; D is uncertain. Germline V gene data show CDR1 as LNHDA and CDR2 as SQIVND (reference sequence). V dropped 4 bases and J dropped 1 base, with 10 bases sitting between them. The CDR3 length is 14 residues. CDR3 nucleotide sequence: TGTGCCAGTAGTAGAACCACGGGGAACACTGAAGCTTTCTTT. Amino acid sequence: CASSRTTGNTEAFF.

In its sample, this clonotype was seen a few times. The rearrangement joins TRBV5-1 to TRBJ2-6; weak D call: TRBD2 (7 bases). Germline V gene lookup returns CDR1 SGHRS and CDR2 YFSETQ. With 4 bases removed from V and 2 bases from J, the gap between germline ends came to 22 bases. The CDR3 has 19 amino acids. The CDR3 nucleotides are TGCGCCAGCAGCCCCTGGGGGGGCCGCTCCAAAACTGGGGCCAACGTCCTGACTTTC. Protein product: CASSPWGGRSKTGANVLTF.

This clonotype was seen ten or more times. The CDR3 region is CASSLTSGTFSYNEQFF. CDR3 nucleotide sequence: TGTGCCAGCAGTTTGACTAGCGGGACGTTCTCCTACAATGAGCAGTTCTTC. This chain joins TRBV12-3 or TRBV12-4 and TRBJ2-1, with 11 bases identical to TRBD2. This CDR3 is built from 17 residues. V lost 3 bases and J lost 0; bases outside the gene matches: 4.

In this sample, this clonotype turned up a few times. V is TRBV12-3 or TRBV12-4 and J is TRBJ2-7, with TRBD2 matching 9 bases. The CDR3 spans 15 residues. The V segment lost 4 bases and the J segment 2 bases; nucleotides outside the gene matches: 6. CDR3 in amino acids: CASSSIAGDPYEQYF. Here the CDR3 DNA reads TGTGCCAGCAGTTCCATAGCGGGAGACCCCTACGAGCAGTACTTC.